What follows are 31 T cell receptor beta chains derived from one specimen sequenced in a study of beta chain features in type 1 diabetes. Every bit of the isolated RNA underwent reverse transcription, so sequencing read expressed TCRB transcripts. The repertoire was sequenced with immunoSEQ multiplex PCR; TCRdb's copy has only in-frame clones and lacks some. The data contain 350,000 to 400,000 clones, around 16% of them singletons. Input material: naive CD4+ T cells from blood. The receptor source for this set is a woman between 18 and 30 years old in good health.

The CDR3, as DNA: TGTGCCAGCAGTTACCGGATCACAGGGGTAGAGACCCAGTACTTC. Amino acids: CASSYRITGVETQYF. This rearrangement joins TRBV6-6 to TRBJ2-5; 7 bases match TRBD1. Looked up from germline, CDR1 is MNHNY and CDR2 is SVGAGI (reference sequence). The CDR3 length is 15 residues. After removal of 2 bases from V and 4 bases from J, the junction contained 7 bases not matched to a gene.

J is TRBJ2-5 and V is TRBV2; 7 nucleotides line up with TRBD1. The CDR3 loop spans 15 amino acids. The J segment lost 4 bases and the V segment lost 8 bases, leaving 13 bases of the junction unmatched. Germline V gene sequence: CDR1 SNHLY, CDR2 FYNNEI. DNA of the CDR3: TGTGCCAGCTCCGCTCAGGGGGTGAAGCGAGAGACCCAGTACTTC. This gives the protein CASSAQGVKRETQYF.

This clone was found a few times. The chain is built from TRBV5-6 and TRBJ1-4; 7 positions agree with TRBD1. The CDR3 covers 14 residues. J was trimmed by 11 bases and V by 4 bases; bases with no gene match: 11. Germline V gives CDR1 SGHDT, CDR2 YYEEEE. CDR3 nucleotide sequence: TGTGCCAGCAGCACTTCATTGACAGGGTTGAAACTGTTTTTT. Its protein is CASSTSLTGLKLFF. Complete variable domain (other parts from reference TRBV5-6 and TRBJ1-4): DAGVTQSPTHLIKTRGQQVTLRCSPKSGHDTVSWYQQALGQGPQFIFQYYEEEERQRGNFPDRFSGHQFPNYSSELNVNALLLGDSALYLCASSTSLTGLKLFFGSGTQLSVL.

The chain joins TRBV5-4 to TRBJ2-3, with 12 bases lining up with TRBD2. The germline gives CDR1 SGHNT, CDR2 YYREEE (reference sequence). The CDR3 is 17 amino acids. V lost 1 base and J lost 2; bases outside the gene matches: 5. CDR3 region: CASSLPGLAGSTDTQYF. The CDR3 DNA follows: TGTGCCAGCAGCTTGCCGGGACTAGCGGGTTCCACAGATACGCAGTATTTT.

A few counts support this clone. The chain carries TRBV5-1 and TRBJ1-1, with 7 nucleotides matching TRBD1. The CDR3 covers 16 residues. CDR1 is SGHRS, CDR2 YFSETQ, per germline. V lost 5 bases to trimming and J lost 1 base; unmatched junction nucleotides: 11. The CDR3 spells CASSKSGQEPNTEAFF. The CDR3 DNA follows: TGCGCCAGCAGTAAATCCGGACAGGAACCGAACACTGAAGCTTTCTTT.

This chain joins TRBV18 and TRBJ1-5; D is undetermined. CDR1 and CDR2 from the germline V gene are KGHSH and LQKENI. The CDR3 runs 15 residues. V lost 2 bases to trimming and J lost 0 bases, with 8 bases between them. CDR3 region: CASSPNEGSNQPQHF. DNA of the CDR3: TGTGCCAGCTCACCAAATGAGGGTAGCAATCAGCCCCAGCATTTT. Looking up the rest from reference TRBV18 and TRBJ1-5 gives the full variable domain: NAGVMQNPRHLVRRRGQEARLRCSPMKGHSHVYWYRQLPEEGLKFMVYLQKENIIDESGMPKERFSAEFPKEGPSILRIQQVVRGDSAAYFCASSPNEGSNQPQHFGDGTRLSIL.

The CDR3 spells CASSFQRGIGTDTQYF. As DNA, the CDR3 is TGTGCCAGCAGCTTTCAGCGCGGGATAGGGACAGATACGCAGTATTTT. The chain combines TRBV7-9 with TRBJ2-3, with D possibly being TRBD2 (6 bases). Germline lookup yields CDR1 SEHNR and CDR2 FQNEAQ (reference sequence). Deletions cut 3 bases from V and 3 bases from J, with 16 bases between. The length of the CDR3 is 16 residues.

This clone showed up just a few times. This rearrangement joins TRBV11-2 to TRBJ2-1, with unresolved D. CDR3 size: 13 residues. Trimming took 3 bases from V and 0 from J, leaving 3 bases between them. Germline CDR1 SGHAT, CDR2 FQNNGV. This CDR3 reads CASSFSSYNEQFF. CDR3 DNA: TGTGCCAGCAGCTTTAGCTCCTACAATGAGCAGTTCTTC.

CDR3 nucleotides: TGTGCCAGCAGCCAATCTGCGGGGGCTAAAGGGACCCAGTACTTC. This encodes CASSQSAGAKGTQYF. This chain links TRBV16 with TRBJ2-5, with D possibly TRBD2 on 7 matching bases. Per the germline V gene, CDR1 is KGHSY and CDR2 is FQNENV. The V end lost 0 bases, the J end lost 7 bases, and 15 bases lay between the germline ends. The CDR3 is 15 amino acids.

The DNA for the CDR3 is TGTGCCACCAGCAGAGACGGGGGCACCGGGGAGCTGTTTTTT. Encoded protein: CATSRDGGTGELFF. The chain links TRBV15 to TRBJ2-2; D perhaps matches TRBD2 (6 bases). CDR1 is LNHNV and CDR2 is YYDKDF in the germline V gene (reference sequence). V lost 0 bases, J lost 4 bases, and 6 bases lay in between. This CDR3 is built from 14 residues.

This clone was detected only a few times. This chain uses TRBV5-1 with TRBJ2-7; 8 bases line up with TRBD1. The CDR3 spans 16 residues. CDR1 is SGHRS and CDR2 is YFSETQ in the germline V gene. V gave up 0 bases and J gave up 5 bases; unmatched junction bases: 10. CDR3 protein: CASSLARGGRGHEQYF. DNA of the CDR3: TGCGCCAGCAGCTTGGCCAGGGGTGGCAGGGGGCACGAGCAGTACTTC.

The chain combines TRBV5-6 with TRBJ2-7; D might be TRBD2 (5 bases). Germline CDR1 SGHDT, CDR2 YYEEEE. The CDR3 has 14 residues. V was cut by 5 bases and J by 2 bases, with 14 bases left in between. CDR3 DNA sequence: TGTGCCAGCAGTTCCGGGGTTCCCCCCTACGAGCAGTACTTC. Encoded protein: CASSSGVPPYEQYF.

The rearrangement joins TRBV27 to TRBJ1-2; D not certain. CDR1 MNHEY and CDR2 SMNVEV come from the germline V gene (reference sequence). Trimming cost V 3 bases and J 0 bases, with 11 bases left between them. This CDR3 spans 15 amino acids. The CDR3 here is CASSFVRPPNYGYTF. The CDR3, as DNA: TGTGCCAGCAGTTTCGTCAGGCCCCCTAACTATGGCTACACCTTC.

In DNA form, the CDR3 reads TGTGCCAGCAGCCTCGGACTAGCGAACACCGGGGAGCTGTTTTTT. It translates to CASSLGLANTGELFF. The chain employs TRBV14 and TRBJ2-2; 7 positions match TRBD2. V lost 4 bases to trimming and J lost 0 bases; unmatched junction nucleotides: 2. The CDR3 is 15 residues long. Germline V lookup: CDR1 SGHDN, CDR2 FVKESK. Supplemented by reference TRBV14 and TRBJ2-2, the full variable domain reads EAGVTQFPSHSVIEKGQTVTLRCDPISGHDNLYWYRRVMGKEIKFLLHFVKESKQDESGMPNNRFLAERTGGTYSTLKVQPAELEDSGVYFCASSLGLANTGELFFGEGSRLTVL.

This rearrangement joins TRBV30 to TRBJ2-7; D possibly corresponds to TRBD2 (5 bases). V was pared by 4 bases and J by 2 bases, with 9 bases between. This CDR3 has 12 amino acids. CDR1 and CDR2 (germline): GTSNPN, SVGIG (reference sequence). In nucleotides, the CDR3 is TGTGCCTGGAAAGGGAGCGCCTACGAGCAGTACTTC. Amino acid sequence: CAWKGSAYEQYF.

The J gene is TRBJ2-7, the V gene TRBV28, with D possibly matching TRBD2 (6 bases). Trimming cost V 7 bases and J 4 bases, with 20 bases left between them. The CDR3 length is 15 residues. CDR1 and CDR2 from the germline V gene are MDHEN and SYDVKM. DNA for the CDR3: TGTGCCAGCACCCCACAACATGCGGGGTCTTACGAGCAGTACTTC. This sequence encodes CASTPQHAGSYEQYF.

The sample holds a few counts of this clone. The rearrangement uses TRBV30 and TRBJ2-3, with D maybe TRBD1 (5 bases). This CDR3 comprises 15 residues. V was cut by 3 bases and J by 4 bases, with 17 bases left in between. Germline values: CDR1 GTSNPN, CDR2 SVGIG (reference sequence). CDR3: CAWSPQSGLADTQYF. DNA of the CDR3: TGTGCCTGGAGCCCCCAATCAGGGCTGGCAGATACGCAGTATTTT.

This clone was detected only a few times. CDR3 coding DNA: TGTGCCAGCAGCGCCCCGCCGGACTATGGCTACACCTTC. Translated, it gives CASSAPPDYGYTF. This rearrangement joins TRBV9 to TRBJ1-2; D ambiguous. V was trimmed by 3 bases and J by 3 bases, leaving 9 bases between them. In germline, CDR1 is SGDLS, CDR2 YYNGEE. This CDR3 is 13 amino acids long.

This clone was seen a few times. This chain links TRBV7-2 with TRBJ2-5, with TRBD2 identical over 8 bases. V was clipped by 0 bases and J by 5 bases; unmatched bases: 5. CDR1 is SGHTA, CDR2 FQGNSA, per germline. This CDR3 comprises 15 residues. CDR3 bases: TGTGCCAGCAGCTTAGCCGGGAGGGCCGGGGAGACCCAGTACTTC. This sequence encodes CASSLAGRAGETQYF.

The table lists this clone with a few counts. The chain has TRBV7-9 and TRBJ2-3; 7 bases fit TRBD1. The CDR3 is 15 amino acids. Per germline, CDR1 SEHNR and CDR2 FQNEAQ (reference sequence). V dropped 5 bases and J dropped 3; count of bases not matched to a gene: 8. The CDR3 coding sequence is TGTGCCAGCAGCGAGGGACAGTCTCTGACAGATACGCAGTATTTT. The encoded protein is CASSEGQSLTDTQYF.

V gene TRBV7-9 combines with J gene TRBJ2-1; D gene uncertain. The CDR3 is 13 residues long. Trimming left V 5 bases short and J 7 bases short, with 12 bases between. CDR1 is SEHNR, CDR2 FQNEAQ, per germline (reference sequence). CDR3 DNA sequence: TGTGCCAGCAGCCGTCCTGCACGGAATGAGCAGTTCTTC. It specifies CASSRPARNEQFF.

This chain links TRBV5-1 with TRBJ1-2, with unresolved D. Trimming shortened V by 0 bases and J by 8 bases, and 11 bases separated the two germline ends. The CDR3 totals 13 residues. Germline V CDR1 and CDR2: SGHRS, YFSETQ. The CDR3 loop reads CASSLAAERGYTF. CDR3 coding DNA: TGCGCCAGCAGCTTGGCCGCAGAACGCGGCTACACCTTC.

This clone was picked up a small number of times. This sequence joins TRBV6-6 and TRBJ1-4; 9 bases align to TRBD1. Trimming cost V 6 bases and J 7 bases; bases outside gene matches: 6. The CDR3 covers 14 residues. Germline V gives CDR1 MNHNY, CDR2 SVGAGI (reference sequence). The CDR3: CASSPGQGGEKLFF. CDR3 coding DNA: TGTGCCAGCAGCCCGGGACAGGGTGGTGAAAAACTGTTTTTT.

The table lists this clone with a few counts. The chain links TRBV30 to TRBJ1-2; D is possibly TRBD1 (5 bases). Trimming left V 0 bases short and J 8 bases short, with 10 bases between. Germline CDR1 GTSNPN, CDR2 SVGIG (reference sequence). The CDR3 is 12 amino acids. CDR3 residues: CAWSVRQRGYTF. The CDR3 DNA sequence: TGTGCCTGGAGTGTTCGACAGAGGGGCTACACCTTC.

This rearrangement joins TRBV18 to TRBJ1-1; TRBD1 matches at 8 bases. Germline V lookup: CDR1 KGHSH, CDR2 LQKENI. This CDR3 is 16 amino acids long. Losses at the gene ends were 3 bases for V and 2 bases for J; bases not matched to a gene: 8. The CDR3 reads CASSPLRGQANTEAFF. In DNA, the CDR3 is TGTGCCAGCTCACCGCTACGGGGACAGGCCAACACTGAAGCTTTCTTT.

This clone was observed a few times. The chain uses TRBV11-2 and TRBJ2-7, with 7 nucleotides matching TRBD2. The CDR3 is made up of 14 amino acids. Germline assignment: CDR1 SGHAT and CDR2 FQNNGV. V dropped 1 base and J dropped 6; count of bases not matched to a gene: 6. CDR3 in amino acids: CASSLALALIEQYF. CDR3 DNA sequence: TGTGCCAGCAGCTTAGCACTAGCGTTGATCGAGCAGTACTTC.

V and J are TRBV6-5 and TRBJ1-5; TRBD1 agrees at 10 bases. Germline V gene lookup returns CDR1 MNHEY and CDR2 SVGAGI. The V segment lost 6 bases and the J segment 7 bases; nucleotides outside the gene matches: 9. The CDR3 is made up of 15 amino acids. CDR3 loop: CASSPSGQGSQPQHF. The CDR3 region has the DNA TGTGCCAGCAGCCCCTCGGGACAGGGGTCCCAGCCCCAGCATTTT.

CDR3 region: CASSLGPGTGTDTQYF. CDR3 in DNA: TGTGCCAGCAGCCTAGGACCCGGGACAGGCACAGATACGCAGTATTTT. V and J are TRBV7-2 and TRBJ2-3; TRBD1 aligns across 7 bases. J was trimmed by 1 base and V by 5 bases; bases with no gene match: 9. The CDR3 sequence is 16 residues long. CDR1 and CDR2 (germline): SGHTA, FQGNSA. Variable domain in full (rest from reference TRBV7-2 and TRBJ2-3): GAGVSQSPSNKVTEKGKDVELRCDPISGHTALYWYRQSLGQGLEFLIYFQGNSAPDKSGLPSDRFSAERTGGSVSTLTIQRTQQEDSAVYLCASSLGPGTGTDTQYFGPGTRLTVL.

The J gene is TRBJ1-2, the V gene TRBV5-1; 7 bases match TRBD1. The germline CDR1 and CDR2 sequences are SGHRS and YFSETQ. This CDR3 region has 12 residues. Trimming at V came to 5 bases and at J to 6 bases, leaving 4 bases not matched to a gene. The CDR3 loop is CASSSDRDGYTF. The CDR3 coding sequence is TGCGCCAGCAGTTCCGACAGGGATGGCTACACCTTC.

This clone was picked up a small number of times. The V and J genes are TRBV5-1 and TRBJ1-3; D uncertain. V was shortened by 4 bases and J by 2 bases, with 16 bases between the two germline ends. Germline lookup yields CDR1 SGHRS and CDR2 YFSETQ. The length of the CDR3 is 16 residues. CDR3: CASSLWAAAAGNTIYF. The CDR3 bases are TGCGCCAGCAGCCTTTGGGCAGCAGCGGCTGGAAACACCATATATTTT.

This clone came up a few times. The J gene is TRBJ1-1, the V gene TRBV6-1, with D perhaps TRBD1 (5 bases). Trimming took 4 bases from V and 2 from J, leaving 8 bases between them. Germline CDR1 MNHNS, CDR2 SASEGT. The CDR3 is 13 amino acids. The CDR3 nucleotides read TGTGCCAGCAGTGCCCAGGGTAACACTGAAGCTTTCTTT. It is translated as CASSAQGNTEAFF.